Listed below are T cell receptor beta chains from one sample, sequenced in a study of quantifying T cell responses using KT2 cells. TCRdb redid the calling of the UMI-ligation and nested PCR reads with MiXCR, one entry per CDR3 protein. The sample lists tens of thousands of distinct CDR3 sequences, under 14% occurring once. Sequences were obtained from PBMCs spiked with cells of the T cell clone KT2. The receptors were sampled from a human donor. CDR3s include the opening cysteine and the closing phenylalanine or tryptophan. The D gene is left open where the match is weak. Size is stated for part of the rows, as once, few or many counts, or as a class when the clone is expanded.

TGCAGTGCTAGGGGTGCTACTGAAGCTTTCTTT | CSARGATEAFF | TRBJ1-1 | NA | TRBV20-1 | NA
TGCAGCGTTGAATCATCGGGGCCGGGACAGCCTAACTATGGCTACACCTTC | CSVESSGPGQPNYGYTF | TRBJ1-2 | NA | TRBV29-1 | TRBD1
TGCAGTGCTAGAGGAGGGGTAGGGTCCTACGAGCAGTACTTC | CSARGGVGSYEQYF | TRBJ2-7 | many | TRBV20-1 | NA
TGTGCCAGCAGTTTTACAGGGAGCAATCAGCCCCAGCATTTT | CASSFTGSNQPQHF | TRBJ1-5 | many | TRBV12-3/TRBV12-4 | NA
TGTGCCAGCAGCCAAGGGGGGGGGGCTCTTCTGGATACGCAGTATTTT | CASSQGGGALLDTQYF | TRBJ2-3 | NA | TRBV11-3 | NA
TGCAGTGCTAGCGGTGTCGGTGAGCAGTTCTTC | CSASGVGEQFF | TRBJ2-1 | NA | TRBV20-1 | NA
TGTGCCAGCAGTCCCGGGACCAGCCCTGGTGGCTACACCTTC | CASSPGTSPGGYTF | TRBJ1-2 | few | TRBV2 | NA
TGTGCCAGCAGCTTACTAGCGGGAGAGGCAGAGACCCAGTACTTC | CASSLLAGEAETQYF | TRBJ2-5 | NA | TRBV7-9 | TRBD2
TGCGCCAGCAGCCAGACCGACAGGGACTACAATGAGCAGTTCTTC | CASSQTDRDYNEQFF | TRBJ2-1 | NA | TRBV4-1 | TRBD1
TGTGCCAGCAGTTTAAGGGACGGCTGGAACACTGAAGCTTTCTTT | CASSLRDGWNTEAFF | TRBJ1-1 | few | TRBV12-3/TRBV12-4 | NA
TGTGCCACCAGTGATCCCTTAGCGGGAGTCTCGACAGATACGCAGTATTTT | CATSDPLAGVSTDTQYF | TRBJ2-3 | many | TRBV24-1 | TRBD2
TGTGCCAGCAGCCGGCCTAGCACAGATACGCAGTATTTT | CASSRPSTDTQYF | TRBJ2-3 | NA | TRBV7-2 | NA
TGCGCCAGCAGCCAAGATCGCGAGATCACTGAAGCTTTCTTT | CASSQDREITEAFF | TRBJ1-1 | NA | TRBV4-1 | NA
TGCGCCAGCAGGCCCCCCCGGGCCGTGACCTACGAGCAGTACTTC | CASRPPRAVTYEQYF | TRBJ2-7 | many | TRBV4-3 | NA
TGTGCCAGCAGTGAGGGGGACACCGGGGAGCTGTTTTTT | CASSEGDTGELFF | TRBJ2-2 | many | TRBV6-4 | NA
TGTGCCAGCAGACCTGGTTTAGGGCGTGGAGGGGATACGCAGTATTTT | CASRPGLGRGGDTQYF | TRBJ2-3 | few | TRBV6-1 | NA
TGTGCCAGCAGCTTCTTGAACACCGGGGAGCTGTTTTTT | CASSFLNTGELFF | TRBJ2-2 | many | TRBV7-9 | NA
TGTGCCAGCAGTTTTGAGGGGACAAATTCACCCCTCCACTTT | CASSFEGTNSPLHF | TRBJ1-6 | NA | TRBV12-3/TRBV12-4 | NA
TGTGCCAGCAGCCCTCACTGGCGGGAGGACACAGATACGCAGTATTTT | CASSPHWREDTDTQYF | TRBJ2-3 | many | TRBV7-9 | TRBD2
TGTGCCAGCTGCAGGGGCGCTGGAAACACCATATATTTT | CASCRGAGNTIYF | TRBJ1-3 | few | TRBV12-3/TRBV12-4 | NA
TGTGCCAGCAGCCAAGGTTGGGGGAGCAGGACTGAAGCTTTCTTT | CASSQGWGSRTEAFF | TRBJ1-1 | NA | TRBV3-1 | NA